A single sample is the source of the 8 T cell receptor beta chains below, sequenced in a study of T cell clonality in common variable immunodeficiency. The table came from immunoSEQ multiplex PCR; TCRdb's copy has only in-frame clones and leaves some out. The sample holds tens of thousands of clones, and no clone turns up only once. What was sequenced was peripheral blood mononuclear cells. The source is a person between 18 and 75 years old in good health.

This clone was picked up many times. Sequencing ends 3 residues short of the CDR3 end; the germline J gene provides the rest. The rearrangement uses TRBV2 and TRBJ1-1; D gene uncertain. The CDR3 covers 15 residues. Germline V gene lookup returns CDR1 SNHLY and CDR2 FYNNEI. Trimming removed 7 bases from V and 6 bases from J, with 21 bases in between. The CDR3 DNA, read in part, is TGTGCCAGCACCCCTACAGTCGCCCAGTCCGCTGAA. Protein: CASTPTVAQSAE. The full CDR3 protein reads CASTPTVAQSAEAFF. Full variable domain (missing parts from reference TRBV2 and TRBJ1-1): EPEVTQTPSHQVTQMGQEVILRCVPISNHLYFYWYRQILGQKVEFLVSFYNNEISEKSEIFDDQFSVERPDGSNFTLKIRSTKLEDSAMYFCASTPTVAQSAEAFFGQGTRLTVV.

This clone was observed at least ten times. CDR3 residues: CASSLGPRGTQPQHF. The sequenced CDR3 bases are TGTGCCAGCAGCTTAGGACCCAGGGGAACTCAGCCC. The chain employs TRBV7-2 and TRBJ1-5; D might be TRBD1 (6 bases). Sequencing ends 3 residues short of the CDR3 end; the germline J gene provides the rest. The germline V and J ends were trimmed by 1 base and 6 bases, with 13 bases remaining between them. The CDR3 runs to 15 residues. Germline CDR1 reads SGHTA; CDR2 reads FQGNSA.

The table lists this clone with many counts. The sequence runs out 3 residues before the end of the CDR3; the remainder is reconstructed from the germline J gene. The rearrangement joins TRBV13 to TRBJ2-1, with 12 bases identical to TRBD2. The CDR3 is made up of 17 amino acids. Per germline, CDR1 PRHDT and CDR2 FYEKMQ (reference sequence). Trimming took 5 bases from V and 3 from J; bases not matched to a gene: 8. The part of the CDR3 DNA that was read is TGTGCCAGCAGCCGCGGACTAGCGGGATTGGGCTACAATGAG. Residues: CASSRGLAGLGYNE. The full CDR3 protein reads CASSRGLAGLGYNEQFF.

This clone was recorded many times. Sequencing ends 3 residues short of the CDR3 end; the germline J gene provides the rest. The V and J genes are TRBV7-2 and TRBJ1-4; the D is unclear. Germline assignment: CDR1 SGHTA and CDR2 FQGNSA. The CDR3 loop spans 14 amino acids. V was cut by 2 bases and J by 8 bases, with 12 bases left in between. CDR3 protein: CASSLSHYPEKLFF. Partial CDR3 DNA: TGTGCCAGCAGCTTAAGCCACTACCCCGAAAAA.

This clone has ten or more counts. The read is 3 residues too short to cover the CDR3 end, so that end is filled in from the germline J gene. The chain has TRBV6-2 or TRBV6-3 and TRBJ2-1; the match to TRBD1 covers 11 bases. CDR3 size: 15 residues. Germline V gene lookup returns CDR1 MNHEY and CDR2 SVGEGT. J gave up 7 bases and V 5 bases, and 7 bases lay outside the gene matches. The CDR3 reads CASSRGGTGGNEQFF. The CDR3 DNA, read in part, is TGTGCCAGCAGTCGTGGAGGGACAGGGGGGAATGAG.

This clone occurred many times. The CDR3 is CSTAPGQEYYGYTF. CDR3 bases read: TGCAGCACAGCCCCGGGACAGGAGTACTATGGC. The chain combines TRBV20-1 with TRBJ1-2; 8 positions agree with TRBD1. The CDR3 is cut off 3 residues early in the read; its end comes from the germline J gene. Germline V gene data show CDR1 as DFQATT and CDR2 as SNEGSKA (reference sequence). The CDR3 has 14 amino acids.

In its sample, this clone was seen many times. The CDR3 end lies 3 residues beyond the end of the read and is filled in from the germline J gene. This chain joins TRBV19 and TRBJ2-1, with TRBD2 matching over 14 bases. The ends lost 4 bases at V and 5 bases at J; junction bases unmatched: 16. Germline-derived CDR1 and CDR2 are LNHDA and SQIVND (reference sequence). This CDR3 is 20 amino acids long. CDR3 DNA, as far as it was read: TGTGCCAGTAGTAATACGGGACTAGCGGGAGAATACACAAGCAACAATGAG. Amino acid sequence: CASSNTGLAGEYTSNNE. The whole CDR3 region reads CASSNTGLAGEYTSNNEQFF.

This clone was seen repeatedly, ten times or more. The read terminates 3 residues ahead of where the CDR3 ends, so the germline J gene completes it. The chain uses TRBV6-4 and TRBJ2-1; weak D call: TRBD1 (6 bases). CDR1 and CDR2 from the germline V gene are MRHNA and SNTAGT. The CDR3 has 14 amino acids. V shed 8 bases and J shed 9 bases, with 20 bases lying between them. The CDR3 bases that were read are TGTGCCAGCGCAAAACCTTTACAGGGCGGTGAG. Protein product: CASAKPLQGGE. The entire CDR3 protein reads CASAKPLQGGEQFF.